There are many counts of the clone carrying this TCR beta chain. As yet, its antigen is unknown. Read sequence stops 3 residues before the CDR3 end, and the germline J gene provides the missing end. Both groups were predominantly of Caucasian heritage. Profiled with immunoSEQ multiplex PCR; TCRdb holds only in-frame clones, not every one. This repertoire holds fewer than 50,000 clones, and none appear only once. Per the germline V gene, CDR1 is WSHSY and CDR2 is SAAADI. The CDR3 extends over 13 amino acids. Trimming stripped 5 bases from V and 4 bases from J, with 8 bases between. The data belong to a study of T cell clonality in common variable immunodeficiency. Regarding the study as a whole: Common variable immunodeficiency TCR beta sequences reportedly had fewer deletions and N-nucleotide insertions.

Sequencing used peripheral blood mononuclear cells. The TCR originated in a person aged 18 to 70 in good health. The chain employs TRBV10-2 and TRBJ1-4; D is unclear. CDR3 DNA, as far as it was read: TGCGCCAGCAGTCGCGGAGATAATGAAAAA. Its translation is CASSRGDNEK. The full CDR3 protein reads CASSRGDNEKLFF.